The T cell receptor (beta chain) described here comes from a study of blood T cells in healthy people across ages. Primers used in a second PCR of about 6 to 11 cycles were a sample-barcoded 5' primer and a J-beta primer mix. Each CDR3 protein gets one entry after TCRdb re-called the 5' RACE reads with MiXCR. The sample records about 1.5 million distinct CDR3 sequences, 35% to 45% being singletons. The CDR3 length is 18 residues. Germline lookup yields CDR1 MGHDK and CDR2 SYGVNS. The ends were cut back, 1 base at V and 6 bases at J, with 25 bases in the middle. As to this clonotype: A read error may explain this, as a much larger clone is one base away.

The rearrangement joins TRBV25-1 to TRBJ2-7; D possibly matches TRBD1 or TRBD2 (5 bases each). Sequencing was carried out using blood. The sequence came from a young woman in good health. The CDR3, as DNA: TGTGCCAGCAGTGAATCCCAGATTCGGGACGGGTTTGGCTGCGAGCAGTACTTC. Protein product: CASSESQIRDGFGCEQYF.